Sequencing of this TCR beta chain was carried out in a study of T cell repertoires in cytomegalovirus infection. Study at large: CMV epitopes, recently identified HLA-C-restricted and well-studied HLA-B-restricted, were used. An indication of both CMV infection and matching HLA type came from public TCR beta signatures.

Using its own MiXCR run on the reads, TCRdb lists one record per CDR3 protein. Of fewer than 850,000 distinct CDR3 sequences in the sample, 25% to 30% were seen once. There are many counts of this clonotype. Its specificity is not known. At one end the junction does not follow the germline gene, possibly because of a read error. CDR1 is MGHRA, CDR2 YSYEKL, per germline. This CDR3 has 12 residues. The specimen comprised cultured CD8+ T cells from PBMCs, sampled from culture after CMV antigen stimulation. The TCR was taken from a human donor in good health (CMV status not recorded). Some clones in this sample may be carry-over from other donors' samples. The genes are TRBV4-1 and TRBJ1-1; D gene unclear. CDR3 sequence: CASSQRNTEAFF. In DNA form, the CDR3 reads TGTGCCAGCAGCCAGAGGAACACTGAAGCTTTCTTT.